This T cell receptor beta chain appears in the sequencing data of a study of T cell responses to AZD1222 COVID-19 vaccine. The method was immunoSEQ multiplex PCR; TCRdb's version includes in-frame clones alone and lacks a portion of them. This table has 95,000 to 150,000 clones, more than 80% appearing once. CDR3 length: 15 residues. Germline assignment: CDR1 SEHNR and CDR2 FQNEAQ (reference sequence). Trimming pared 5 bases from V and 2 bases from J, leaving 15 bases between. General study points: Clonal diversity was possibly underestimated, and white British individuals and females predominated among donors. At 160-218 and 743-854, vaccine-associated CD4 TCRs were dominant, and they spanned spike.

For this clone: As yet, its antigen is unknown.

Material: peripheral blood, obtained on day 0 of AZD1222 vaccination. J is TRBJ1-2 and V is TRBV7-9; D is possibly TRBD1 (6 bases). This sequence originates from an adult in good health. CDR3: CASSPPGELNYGYTF. The CDR3 bases are TGTGCCAGCAGCCCACCAGGGGAATTAAACTATGGCTACACCTTC.